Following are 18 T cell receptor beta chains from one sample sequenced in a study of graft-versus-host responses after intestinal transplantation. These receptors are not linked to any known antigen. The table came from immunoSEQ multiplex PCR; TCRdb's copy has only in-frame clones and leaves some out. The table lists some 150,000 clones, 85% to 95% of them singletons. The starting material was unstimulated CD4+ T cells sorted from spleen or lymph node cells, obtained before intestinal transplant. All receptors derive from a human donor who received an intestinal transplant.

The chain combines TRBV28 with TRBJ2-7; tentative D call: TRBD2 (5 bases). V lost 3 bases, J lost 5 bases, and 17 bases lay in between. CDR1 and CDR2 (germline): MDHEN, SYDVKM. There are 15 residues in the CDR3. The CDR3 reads CASSFPFAGEHEQYF. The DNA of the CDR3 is TGTGCCAGCAGTTTCCCCTTTGCCGGGGAGCACGAGCAGTACTTC.

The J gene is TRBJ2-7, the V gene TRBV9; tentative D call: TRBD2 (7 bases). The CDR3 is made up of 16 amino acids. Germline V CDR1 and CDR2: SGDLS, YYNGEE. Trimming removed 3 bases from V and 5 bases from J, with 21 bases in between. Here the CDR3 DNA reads TGTGCCAGCAGCGCGCGAGGGGCGGGGGCCATCGACGAGCAGTACTTC. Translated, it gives CASSARGAGAIDEQYF. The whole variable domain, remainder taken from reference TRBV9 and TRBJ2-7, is DSGVTQTPKHLITATGQRVTLRCSPRSGDLSVYWYQQSLDQGLQFLIQYYNGEERAKGNILERFSAQQFPDLHSELNLSSLELGDSALYFCASSARGAGAIDEQYFGPGTRLTVT.

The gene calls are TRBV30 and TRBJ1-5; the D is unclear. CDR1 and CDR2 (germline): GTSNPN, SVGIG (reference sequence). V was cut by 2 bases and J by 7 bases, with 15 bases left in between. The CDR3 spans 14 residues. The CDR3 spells CAWSRELPGQPQHF. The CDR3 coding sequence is TGTGCCTGGAGTCGCGAGTTGCCGGGACAGCCCCAGCATTTT.

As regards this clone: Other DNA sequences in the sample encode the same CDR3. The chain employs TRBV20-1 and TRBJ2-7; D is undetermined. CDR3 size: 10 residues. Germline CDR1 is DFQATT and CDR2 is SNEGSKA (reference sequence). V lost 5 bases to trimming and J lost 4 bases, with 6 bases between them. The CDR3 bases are TGCAGTGCTCGCCAATACGAGCAGTACTTC. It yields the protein CSARQYEQYF.

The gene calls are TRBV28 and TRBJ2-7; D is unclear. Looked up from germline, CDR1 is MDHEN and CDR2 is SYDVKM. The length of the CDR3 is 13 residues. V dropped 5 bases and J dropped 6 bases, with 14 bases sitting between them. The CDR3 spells CASSLAAVREQYF. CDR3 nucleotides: TGTGCCAGCAGTCTGGCCGCGGTCCGCGAGCAGTACTTC.

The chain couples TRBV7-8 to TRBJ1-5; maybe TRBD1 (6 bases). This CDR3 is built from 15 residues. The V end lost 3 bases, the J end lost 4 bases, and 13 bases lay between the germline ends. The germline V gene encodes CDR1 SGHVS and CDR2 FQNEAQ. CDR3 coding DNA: TGTGCCAGCAGCTTCTTAGGGGGGAAAAATCAGCCCCAGCATTTT. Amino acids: CASSFLGGKNQPQHF.

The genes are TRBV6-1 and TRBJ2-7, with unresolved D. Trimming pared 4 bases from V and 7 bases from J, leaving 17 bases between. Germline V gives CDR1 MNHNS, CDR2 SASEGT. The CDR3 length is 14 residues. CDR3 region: CASSALSVLPEQYF. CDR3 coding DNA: TGTGCCAGCAGTGCTCTATCTGTACTCCCAGAGCAGTACTTC.

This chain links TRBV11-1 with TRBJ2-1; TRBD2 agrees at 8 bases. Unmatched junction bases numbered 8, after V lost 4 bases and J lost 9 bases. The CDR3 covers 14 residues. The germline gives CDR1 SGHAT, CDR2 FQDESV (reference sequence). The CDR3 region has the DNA TGTGCCAGCAGCTCTAGCGGGCCCGGCGCTGAGCAGTTCTTC. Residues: CASSSSGPGAEQFF.

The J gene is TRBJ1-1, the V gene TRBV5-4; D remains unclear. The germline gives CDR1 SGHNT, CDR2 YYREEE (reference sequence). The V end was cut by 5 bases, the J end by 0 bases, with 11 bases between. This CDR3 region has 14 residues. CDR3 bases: TGTGCCAGCAGGTTCTGGAGCATGAACACTGAAGCTTTCTTT. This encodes CASRFWSMNTEAFF.

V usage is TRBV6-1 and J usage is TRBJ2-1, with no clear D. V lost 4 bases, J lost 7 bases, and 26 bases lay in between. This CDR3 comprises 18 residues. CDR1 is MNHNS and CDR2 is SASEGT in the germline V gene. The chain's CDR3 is CASSGPWAVKLARNEQFF. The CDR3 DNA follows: TGTGCCAGCAGTGGGCCATGGGCAGTTAAGCTTGCCCGAAATGAGCAGTTCTTC.

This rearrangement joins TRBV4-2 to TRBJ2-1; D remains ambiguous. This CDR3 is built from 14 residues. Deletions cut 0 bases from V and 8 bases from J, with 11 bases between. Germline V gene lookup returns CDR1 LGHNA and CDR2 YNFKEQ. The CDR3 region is CASSQEKVGHEQFF. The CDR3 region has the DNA TGTGCCAGCAGCCAAGAGAAAGTCGGGCATGAGCAGTTCTTC.

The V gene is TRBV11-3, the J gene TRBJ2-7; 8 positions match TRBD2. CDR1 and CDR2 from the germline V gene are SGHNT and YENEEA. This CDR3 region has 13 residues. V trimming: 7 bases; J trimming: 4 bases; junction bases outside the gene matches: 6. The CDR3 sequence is CASNSGRRYEQYF. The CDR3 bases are TGTGCCAGCAACAGCGGGAGAAGGTACGAGCAGTACTTC. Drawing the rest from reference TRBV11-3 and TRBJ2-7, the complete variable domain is EAGVVQSPRYKIIEKKQPVAFWCNPISGHNTLYWYLQNLGQGPELLIRYENEEAVDDSQLPKDRFSAERLKGVDSTLKIQPAELGDSAVYLCASNSGRRYEQYFGPGTRLTVT.

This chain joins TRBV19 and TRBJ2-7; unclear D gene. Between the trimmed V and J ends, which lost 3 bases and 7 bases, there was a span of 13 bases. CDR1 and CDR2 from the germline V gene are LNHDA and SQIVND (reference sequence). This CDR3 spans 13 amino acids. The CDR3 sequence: CASSIDDLGEQYF. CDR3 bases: TGTGCCAGTAGTATCGACGACTTGGGGGAGCAGTACTTC. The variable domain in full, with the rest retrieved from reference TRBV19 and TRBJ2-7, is DGGITQSPKYLFRKEGQNVTLSCEQNLNHDAMYWYRQDPGQGLRLIYYSQIVNDFQKGDIAEGYSVSREKKESFPLTVTSAQKNPTAFYLCASSIDDLGEQYFGPGTRLTVT.

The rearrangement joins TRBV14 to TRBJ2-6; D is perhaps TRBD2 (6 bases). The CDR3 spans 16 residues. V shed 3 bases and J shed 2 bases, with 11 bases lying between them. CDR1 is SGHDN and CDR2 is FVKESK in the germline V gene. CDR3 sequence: CASSHPPGAGANVLTF. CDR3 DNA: TGTGCCAGCAGCCACCCCCCGGGGGCTGGGGCCAACGTCCTGACTTTC.

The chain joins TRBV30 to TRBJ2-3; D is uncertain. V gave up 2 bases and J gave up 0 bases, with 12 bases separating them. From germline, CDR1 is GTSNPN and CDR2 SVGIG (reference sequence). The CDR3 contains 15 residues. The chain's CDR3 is CAWSPDLYSTDTQYF. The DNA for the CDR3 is TGTGCCTGGAGTCCAGACCTATACAGCACAGATACGCAGTATTTT.

The CDR3 sequence is CASSSALGTNTEAFF. The CDR3 nucleotides are TGTGCCAGCAGTTCCGCCCTCGGGACGAACACTGAAGCTTTCTTT. The chain couples TRBV28 to TRBJ1-1; TRBD1 might be the D (5 bases). V was clipped by 4 bases and J by 1 base, with 13 bases between them. This CDR3 contains 15 residues. Per the germline V gene, CDR1 is MDHEN and CDR2 is SYDVKM.

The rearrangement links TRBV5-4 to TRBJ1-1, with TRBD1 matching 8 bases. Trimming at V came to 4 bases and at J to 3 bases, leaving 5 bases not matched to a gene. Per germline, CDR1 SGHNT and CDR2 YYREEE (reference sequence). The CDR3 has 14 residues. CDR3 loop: CASSAGQGDTEAFF. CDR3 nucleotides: TGTGCCAGCAGCGCCGGACAGGGTGACACTGAAGCTTTCTTT.

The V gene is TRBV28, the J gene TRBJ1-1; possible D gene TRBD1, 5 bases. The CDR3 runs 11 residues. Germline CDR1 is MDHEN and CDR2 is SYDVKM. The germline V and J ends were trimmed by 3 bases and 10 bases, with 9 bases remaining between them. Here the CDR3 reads CASSLFTGAFF. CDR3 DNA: TGTGCCAGCAGTTTGTTCACAGGAGCTTTCTTT.